Listed here are 23 T cell receptor beta chains from one sample, sequenced in a study of shared clonotypes between healthy human individuals. This table comes from immunoSEQ multiplex PCR, and its TCRdb copy is limited to in-frame clones, with some not included. This sample has about a million clones, with more than 75% found just once. Source material: memory CD4+ T cells sorted from blood. Sample subset: CD45RA-negative fraction. The source of these receptors is a man aged 18 to 30 in good health.

The V and J genes are TRBV7-9 and TRBJ2-1; D is possibly TRBD1 (5 bases). This CDR3 spans 14 amino acids. V lost 6 bases, J lost 2 bases, and 11 bases lay in between. The germline gives CDR1 SEHNR, CDR2 FQNEAQ (reference sequence). The CDR3 DNA reads TGTGCCAGCAGTCCTATACAGGCCTACAATGAGCAGTTCTTC. It encodes CASSPIQAYNEQFF. Full variable domain (remainder filled in from reference TRBV7-9 and TRBJ2-1): DTGVSQNPRHKITKRGQNVTFRCDPISEHNRLYWYRQTLGQGPEFLTYFQNEAQLEKSRLLSDRFSAERPKGSFSTLEIQRTEQGDSAMYLCASSPIQAYNEQFFGPGTRLTVL.

The V gene is TRBV30, the J gene TRBJ2-3; D may be TRBD2 (7 bases). The CDR3 loop spans 13 amino acids. CDR1 and CDR2 (germline): GTSNPN, SVGIG (reference sequence). CDR3 bases: TGTGGCATAGGAGGGGGAGGGACAGATACGCAGTATTTT. The encoded protein is CGIGGGGTDTQYF.

V is TRBV2 and J is TRBJ2-7, with D perhaps TRBD2 (6 bases). This CDR3 contains 13 residues. Germline values: CDR1 SNHLY, CDR2 FYNNEI. Trimming took 4 bases from V and 6 from J, leaving 13 bases between them. The CDR3 DNA reads TGTGCCAGCAGTGTGGAGGGAGCGACCGAGCAGTACTTC. Encoded protein: CASSVEGATEQYF.

The rearrangement joins TRBV4-1 to TRBJ2-3; no clear D gene. From germline, CDR1 is MGHRA and CDR2 YSYEKL. Trimming removed 0 bases from V and 0 bases from J, with 10 bases in between. The CDR3 loop spans 16 amino acids. The CDR3 nucleotides read TGCGCCAGCAGCCAAGACTCGGTTTCTAGCACAGATACGCAGTATTTT. Its translation is CASSQDSVSSTDTQYF.

This clone was detected only a few times. The chain has TRBV30 and TRBJ1-2; D unresolved. V lost 4 bases, J lost 8 bases, and 17 bases lay in between. Germline CDR1 GTSNPN, CDR2 SVGIG (reference sequence). The CDR3 runs 13 residues. The CDR3 reads CAWNISPERGYTF. In nucleotides, the CDR3 is TGTGCCTGGAATATCTCCCCTGAACGGGGCTACACCTTC.

V is TRBV10-2 and J is TRBJ1-3; D ambiguous. The CDR3 runs 13 residues. The V gene lost 4 bases and the J gene lost 3 bases, with 7 bases spanning the gap. Germline-derived CDR1 and CDR2 are WSHSY and SAAADI. The CDR3 sequence: CASSGGFGNTIYF. The CDR3 DNA is TGCGCCAGCAGTGGCGGATTTGGAAACACCATATATTTT.

The chain carries TRBV13 and TRBJ2-7; maybe TRBD2 (6 bases). This CDR3 contains 14 residues. Trimming stripped 5 bases from V and 2 bases from J, with 13 bases between. Germline loops: CDR1 PRHDT, CDR2 FYEKMQ (reference sequence). The DNA of the CDR3 is TGTGCCAGCAGCCCTCGGGACTGGACCTACGAGCAGTACTTC. Amino acids: CASSPRDWTYEQYF. Based on the CDR3 plus reference TRBV13 and TRBJ2-7, the full variable domain is AAGVIQSPRHLIKEKRETATLKCYPIPRHDTVYWYQQGPGQDPQFLISFYEKMQSDKGSIPDRFSAQQFSDYHSELNMSSLELGDSALYFCASSPRDWTYEQYFGPGTRLTVT.

The chain has TRBV7-9 and TRBJ1-4; D is unclear. The CDR3 contains 13 residues. V shed 4 bases and J shed 8 bases, with 11 bases lying between them. The germline CDR1 and CDR2 sequences are SEHNR and FQNEAQ (reference sequence). CDR3 nucleotide sequence: TGTGCCAGCAGCTGGGGTCTTCGCGAAAAACTGTTTTTT. It is translated as CASSWGLREKLFF.

The rearrangement uses TRBV28 and TRBJ2-2, with a possible D match to TRBD1 (6 bases). From germline, CDR1 is MDHEN and CDR2 SYDVKM. V lost 10 bases and J lost 0, with 15 bases in between. The CDR3 runs 15 residues. CDR3 in DNA: TGTGCCATCCTCGGGGCAGGGGCGAACACCGGGGAGCTGTTTTTT. This sequence encodes CAILGAGANTGELFF.

DNA for the CDR3: TGTGCCAGTAGAACTCCGGGACAGGGTCATGGCTACACCTTC. Translating gives CASRTPGQGHGYTF. The chain joins TRBV19 to TRBJ1-2, with 9 bases matching TRBD1. The CDR3 length is 14 residues. The V and J ends lost 6 bases and 6 bases, in that order; junction bases with no gene match: 8. Germline V gene lookup returns CDR1 LNHDA and CDR2 SQIVND (reference sequence). Drawing the rest from reference TRBV19 and TRBJ1-2, the complete variable domain is DGGITQSPKYLFRKEGQNVTLSCEQNLNHDAMYWYRQDPGQGLRLIYYSQIVNDFQKGDIAEGYSVSREKKESFPLTVTSAQKNPTAFYLCASRTPGQGHGYTFGSGTRLTVV.

The J gene is TRBJ2-7, the V gene TRBV11-3; tentative D call: TRBD1 (5 bases). V lost 5 bases and J 5 bases, leaving 19 bases between the germline ends. This CDR3 comprises 15 residues. CDR1 and CDR2 (germline): SGHNT, YENEEA. CDR3 sequence (DNA): TGTGCCAGCAGCCCGACCCCTCAACAGGCCCACGAGCAGTACTTC. Protein product: CASSPTPQQAHEQYF.

The CDR3 region has the DNA TGTGCCAGCAGCTCGGATCTAGCGATCGGGTACAATGAGCAGTTCTTC. It translates to CASSSDLAIGYNEQFF. V usage is TRBV7-8 and J usage is TRBJ2-1; D perhaps matches TRBD2 (6 bases). Between the trimmed V and J ends, which lost 4 bases and 4 bases, there was a span of 17 bases. Germline CDR1 reads SGHVS; CDR2 reads FQNEAQ. This CDR3 is built from 16 residues. The variable domain in full, with the rest retrieved from reference TRBV7-8 and TRBJ2-1, is GAGVSQSPRYKVAKRGQDVALRCDPISGHVSLFWYQQALGQGPEFLTYFQNEAQLDKSGLPSDRFFAERPEGSVSTLKIQRTQQEDSAVYLCASSSDLAIGYNEQFFGPGTRLTVL.

On this clone itself: The junction does not match germline at one end; this may be a read error. This specimen includes other DNA sequences encoding the same CDR3. The chain carries TRBV10-3 and TRBJ1-2; D remains unclear. In germline, CDR1 is ENHRY, CDR2 SYGVKD. The CDR3 is 11 amino acids. CDR3 amino acids: CAISESYGYTF. CDR3 DNA: TGTGCCATCAGTGAGTCTTATGGATACACCTTC.

The V call is TRBV10-3, the J call TRBJ1-1; D is undetermined. The CDR3 length is 13 residues. V lost 7 bases and J lost 7, with 16 bases in between. The germline V gene encodes CDR1 ENHRY and CDR2 SYGVKD. The CDR3 reads CAITRKGGGEAFF. The CDR3 nucleotides are TGTGCCATCACCCGGAAGGGCGGCGGTGAAGCTTTCTTT.

The chain couples TRBV30 to TRBJ2-7, with 7 bases fitting TRBD1. Germline V CDR1 and CDR2: GTSNPN, SVGIG (reference sequence). The CDR3 length is 12 residues. Trimming cost V 4 bases and J 6 bases; bases outside gene matches: 6. CDR3 in DNA: TGTGCCTGGAACCCGACAGGGAGCGAGCAGTACTTC. Its protein product is CAWNPTGSEQYF.

The chain is built from TRBV2 and TRBJ1-6; TRBD1 is a possible D gene (5 bases). The CDR3 runs to 14 residues. Trimming cost V 10 bases and J 6 bases, with 16 bases left between them. Germline V CDR1 and CDR2: SNHLY, FYNNEI. In DNA form, the CDR3 reads TGTGCCACAAAACCAGGGCTTACTAATTCACCCCTCCACTTT. Its protein product is CATKPGLTNSPLHF. Looking up the rest from reference TRBV2 and TRBJ1-6 gives the full variable domain: EPEVTQTPSHQVTQMGQEVILRCVPISNHLYFYWYRQILGQKVEFLVSFYNNEISEKSEIFDDQFSVERPDGSNFTLKIRSTKLEDSAMYFCATKPGLTNSPLHFGNGTRLTVT.

The CDR3 nucleotides are TGTGCCAGCAGCTTCGGCGGAAGCACCACTGAAGCTTTCTTT. Translating gives CASSFGGSTTEAFF. The J gene is TRBJ1-1, the V gene TRBV5-5; D is undetermined. The V end lost 2 bases, the J end lost 4 bases, and 12 bases lay between the germline ends. The V gene's germline CDR1 is SGHKS and CDR2 YYEKEE (reference sequence). This CDR3 is built from 14 residues.

This sequence joins TRBV6-1 and TRBJ1-3; D not certain. V gave up 6 bases and J gave up 0 bases, with 9 bases separating them. Per germline, CDR1 MNHNS and CDR2 SASEGT. This CDR3 spans 14 amino acids. The CDR3 region has the DNA TGTGCCAGCAGCCGACTCGCCTCTGGAAACACCATATATTTT. Protein: CASSRLASGNTIYF.

V usage is TRBV7-9 and J usage is TRBJ2-7; the D gene is possibly TRBD1 (6 bases). Germline values: CDR1 SEHNR, CDR2 FQNEAQ (reference sequence). CDR3 length: 13 residues. V lost 5 bases and J 5 bases, leaving 13 bases between the germline ends. The CDR3 protein is CASSPSTGHEQYF. For the CDR3, the DNA is TGTGCCAGCAGCCCGTCTACAGGGCACGAGCAGTACTTC.

V usage is TRBV29-1 and J usage is TRBJ1-4, with D perhaps matching TRBD1 (5 bases). With 5 bases removed from V and 7 bases from J, the gap between germline ends came to 11 bases. The CDR3 loop spans 12 amino acids. CDR1 and CDR2 from the germline V gene are SQVTM and ANQGSEA. The CDR3 protein is CSVLGGGEKLFF. CDR3 sequence (DNA): TGCAGCGTTTTGGGGGGAGGTGAAAAACTGTTTTTT.

The V and J genes are TRBV4-3 and TRBJ1-1; no reliable D call. The CDR3 has 14 amino acids. The V end was cut by 0 bases, the J end by 0 bases, with 5 bases between. CDR1 and CDR2 (germline): LGHNA, YSLEER. The DNA of the CDR3 is TGCGCCAGCAGCCAAGATGCAATGAACACTGAAGCTTTCTTT. Its protein product is CASSQDAMNTEAFF.

The genes are TRBV11-2 and TRBJ2-3; 7 bases match TRBD1. This CDR3 is 17 amino acids long. V shed 6 bases and J 2 bases; nucleotides not matched to a gene: 14. CDR1 and CDR2 from the germline V gene are SGHAT and FQNNGV. As DNA, the CDR3 is TGTGCCAGCAGTCGGGGAACAGGGGTTATTTCCACAGATACGCAGTATTTT. Its protein is CASSRGTGVISTDTQYF.

This clone was seen only a few times. The rearrangement links TRBV4-1 to TRBJ2-7; no firm D call. Germline-derived CDR1 and CDR2 are MGHRA and YSYEKL. The V gene lost 0 bases and the J gene lost 4 bases, with 13 bases spanning the gap. This CDR3 is built from 15 residues. As DNA, the CDR3 is TGCGCCAGCAGCCAAGATGGGATTGGGATGTACGAGCAGTACTTC. Its translation: CASSQDGIGMYEQYF.